The T cell receptor (beta chain) under discussion was sequenced for a study of T cells in localized non-small cell lung cancer. The V and J ends lost 4 bases and 1 base respectively, with 11 bases between them. The CDR3 totals 14 residues. Germline loops: CDR1 LNHDA, CDR2 SQIVND (reference sequence). Study-wide points: Uninvolved adjacent lung had more T cell clonality than any other tissue, topping tumor.

To note about this clone: Its antigen is currently unknown.

TCRdb's table, derived via immunoSEQ multiplex PCR, lists solely in-frame clones and lacks some. The sample has about 40,000 clones, approximately 81% seen once. V usage is TRBV19 and J usage is TRBJ2-7; no reliable D call. The sequencing here drew on peripheral blood mononuclear cells, taken before any cancer treatment. The sequence came from a male donor aged 60 or over with stage II lung adenocarcinoma. Here the CDR3 DNA reads TGTGCCAGTAGTAGGCTTCAAGGGTCCTACGAGCAGTACTTC. Its translation is CASSRLQGSYEQYF.